The entry that follows covers one TCR beta chain sequence. This sample was taken from a study of blood T cell repertoires in COVID-19. Study overall: The study drew acute and convalescent COVID-19 samples from the United States, Italy and Spain.

Per the study methods: Estimated nucleated cell counts came from reference gene primer amplification. The method was immunoSEQ multiplex PCR; TCRdb's version includes in-frame clones alone and lacks a portion of them. Clone size and V and J calls were adopted from that table, with D and trimming inferred from the DNA. This sample yields roughly 90,000 clones, of which 85% to 90% are seen a single time; approximately 1.5% belongs to the top ten. Per germline, CDR1 MNHEY and CDR2 SMNVEV (reference sequence). V was clipped by 10 bases and J by 4 bases, with 10 bases between them. This CDR3 is built from 11 residues.

Sequenced material: peripheral blood. This clonotype was obtained from a human donor with active COVID-19. The donor label of this sample is uncertain. This chain connects TRBV27 to TRBJ1-2; D uncertain. CDR3 bases: TGTGCCACATCTTTCGGCTATGGCTACACCTTC. It encodes CATSFGYGYTF.